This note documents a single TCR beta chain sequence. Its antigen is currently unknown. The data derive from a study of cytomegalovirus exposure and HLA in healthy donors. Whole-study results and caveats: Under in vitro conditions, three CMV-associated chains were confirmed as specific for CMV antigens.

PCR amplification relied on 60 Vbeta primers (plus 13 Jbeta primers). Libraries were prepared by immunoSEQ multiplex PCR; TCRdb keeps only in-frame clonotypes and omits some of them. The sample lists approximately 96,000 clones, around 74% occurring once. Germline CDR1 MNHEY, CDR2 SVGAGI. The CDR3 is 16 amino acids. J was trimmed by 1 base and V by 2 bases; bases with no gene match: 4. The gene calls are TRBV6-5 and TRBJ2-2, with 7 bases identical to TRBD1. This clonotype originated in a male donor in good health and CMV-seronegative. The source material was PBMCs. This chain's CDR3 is CASSYVTGRNTGELFF. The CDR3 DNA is TGTGCCAGCAGTTACGTGACAGGGAGGAACACCGGGGAGCTGTTTTTT.